The clone carrying this TCR beta chain appeared many times. Its specificity is unknown. Building of the TCR beta libraries involved iRepertoire HTBI primers and Arm-PCR of CDR3 regions. Using its own MiXCR run on the multiplex PCR reads, TCRdb lists one record per CDR3 protein. Of some 350,000 distinct CDR3 sequences in the sample, 15% to 20% were seen once. The CDR3 length is 15 residues. The junction had 9 bases not matched to a gene; V was cut back by 5 bases and J by 3 bases. CDR1 and CDR2 from the germline V gene are SGHVS and FQNEAQ. The record originates from a study of regulatory T cells in long-lasting Graves disease. The study, taken as a whole, reports: TRBV28 was favored in persistent disease, as were TRBJ1-2 and TRBJ2-5.

Time point denoted: newly diagnosed GD, antithyroid drugs for less than 3 months. The TCR library used RNA extracted from PBMCs. These sequences were also reported in another study, on T cells in Graves' hyperthyroidism and ophthalmopathy. According to that study: Aged 18 to 65, the patients had hyperthyroidism that was newly diagnosed and had lasted under 2 months. HTBI primers were employed in a first-round RT-PCR of the TCR CDR3. The model made its ophthalmopathy prediction, and onset followed a median roughly six months later.

V is TRBV7-8 and J is TRBJ2-7; 8 positions match TRBD1. This specimen consisted of peripheral blood mononuclear cells (PBMCs), obtained at new diagnosis, from a patient treated with antithyroid drugs. This sequence was found in a woman under 30 with Graves disease. The CDR3 loop reads CASSPQGTGHYEQYF. The CDR3 coding sequence is TGTGCCAGCAGCCCACAAGGGACAGGTCACTACGAGCAGTACTTC. Using reference TRBV7-8 and TRBJ2-7 for the parts outside the CDR3, the full variable domain is GAGVSQSPRYKVAKRGQDVALRCDPISGHVSLFWYQQALGQGPEFLTYFQNEAQLDKSGLPSDRFFAERPEGSVSTLKIQRTQQEDSAVYLCASSPQGTGHYEQYFGPGTRLTVT.